Presented here are 2 T cell receptor beta chains from one specimen sequenced in a study of radiation and T cells in renal cell carcinoma. Time point in this sample: baseline pretreatment blood. Treatment defined: 15 Gy SBRT to primary tumor, nephrectomy 4 weeks later. TCRdb's copy holds only in-frame clones and misses some; the assay was immunoSEQ multiplex PCR. Among about 140,000 clones listed, around four fifths were seen once. Sequenced material: blood, taken from a patient whose treatment included radiotherapy and nephrectomy. These receptors originate from a woman between 45 and 65 years old with renal cell carcinoma.

The chain links TRBV14 to TRBJ1-6; D ambiguous. Germline CDR1 reads SGHDN; CDR2 reads FVKESK. The CDR3 contains 15 residues. Trimming pared 2 bases from V and 5 bases from J, leaving 10 bases between. Here the CDR3 DNA reads TGTGCCAGCAGCCAACAGGCGCCTAATAATTCACCCCTCCACTTT. Its translation is CASSQQAPNNSPLHF. The full variable domain, completed using reference TRBV14 and TRBJ1-6, is EAGVTQFPSHSVIEKGQTVTLRCDPISGHDNLYWYRRVMGKEIKFLLHFVKESKQDESGMPNNRFLAERTGGTYSTLKVQPAELEDSGVYFCASSQQAPNNSPLHFGNGTRLTVT.

This chain connects TRBV5-4 to TRBJ2-7; 8 bases are a match to TRBD2. Trimming took 4 bases from V and 3 from J; bases not matched to a gene: 6. The CDR3 extends over 14 amino acids. Germline V gives CDR1 SGHNT, CDR2 YYREEE (reference sequence). The CDR3 reads CASSPGTSDYEQYF. The CDR3 nucleotides are TGTGCCAGCAGCCCCGGGACTAGTGACTACGAGCAGTACTTC.